Following are 20 T cell receptor beta chains from one sample sequenced in a study of cytomegalovirus exposure and HLA in healthy donors. Primers: 60 Vbeta forward and 13 Jbeta reverse. Sequenced by immunoSEQ multiplex PCR; TCRdb stores in-frame clones only, minus some. Counted here are about 59,000 clones, under 90% occurring once; the ten biggest clones make up around 3.9%. The material sequenced was PBMCs. The source of these receptors is a woman between 35 and 50 years old in good health and CMV-seronegative.

The gene calls are TRBV9 and TRBJ1-1; D call uncertain. In germline, CDR1 is SGDLS, CDR2 YYNGEE. V lost 0 bases, J lost 0 bases, and 12 bases lay in between. The CDR3 sequence is 16 residues long. The CDR3 nucleotides read TGTGCCAGCAGCGTAGCTGACTCACTTATGAACACTGAAGCTTTCTTT. Translation gives CASSVADSLMNTEAFF.

CDR3: CASSAGSGDEQYF. The CDR3 DNA sequence: TGTGCCAGCAGCGCCGGGAGCGGAGACGAGCAGTACTTC. J is TRBJ2-7 and V is TRBV7-8, with D possibly matching TRBD2 (6 bases). The V and J ends lost 5 bases and 5 bases respectively, with 13 bases between them. CDR1 and CDR2 from the germline V gene are SGHVS and FQNEAQ. CDR3 length: 13 amino acids.

V gene TRBV7-9 combines with J gene TRBJ1-1, with TRBD1 as a possible D gene (6 bases). V was pared by 3 bases and J by 1 base, with 9 bases between. This CDR3 contains 14 residues. CDR1 is SEHNR, CDR2 FQNEAQ, per germline (reference sequence). The CDR3 reads CASSFIQGNTEAFF. The CDR3 region has the DNA TGTGCCAGCAGCTTTATACAGGGGAACACTGAAGCTTTCTTT. Supplemented by reference TRBV7-9 and TRBJ1-1, the full variable domain reads DTGVSQNPRHKITKRGQNVTFRCDPISEHNRLYWYRQTLGQGPEFLTYFQNEAQLEKSRLLSDRFSAERPKGSFSTLEIQRTEQGDSAMYLCASSFIQGNTEAFFGQGTRLTVV.

This clone was picked up a small number of times. The rearrangement uses TRBV2 and TRBJ2-7; TRBD1 aligns across 9 bases. Germline values: CDR1 SNHLY, CDR2 FYNNEI. The length of the CDR3 is 14 residues. V lost 5 bases to trimming and J lost 7 bases; unmatched junction nucleotides: 9. CDR3 in amino acids: CASSRTGASLEQYF. CDR3 in DNA: TGTGCCAGCAGTCGGACAGGGGCCTCTTTGGAGCAGTACTTC.

The chain is built from TRBV5-1 and TRBJ2-3; TRBD1 matches at 7 bases. The CDR3 covers 15 residues. The junction had 7 bases not matched to a gene; V was cut back by 4 bases and J by 2 bases. The germline V gene has CDR1 SGHRS and CDR2 YFSETQ. This chain's CDR3 is CASSADRPNTDTQYF. DNA of the CDR3: TGCGCCAGCAGCGCGGACAGGCCCAACACAGATACGCAGTATTTT. Complete variable domain (other parts from reference TRBV5-1 and TRBJ2-3): KAGVTQTPRYLIKTRGQQVTLSCSPISGHRSVSWYQQTPGQGLQFLFEYFSETQRNKGNFPGRFSGRQFSNSRSEMNVSTLELGDSALYLCASSADRPNTDTQYFGPGTRLTVL.

This chain links TRBV7-9 with TRBJ2-1; TRBD1 is a possible D gene (6 bases). The germline V gene encodes CDR1 SEHNR and CDR2 FQNEAQ (reference sequence). The germline V and J ends were trimmed by 5 bases and 15 bases, with 14 bases remaining between them. The CDR3 is 11 amino acids. The CDR3 sequence is CASSATGLRFF. The CDR3 nucleotides are TGTGCCAGCAGCGCCACAGGGTTACGGTTCTTC.

This chain connects TRBV2 to TRBJ2-5, with 9 positions matching TRBD2. The germline V gene encodes CDR1 SNHLY and CDR2 FYNNEI. The CDR3 consists of 15 residues. V gave up 7 bases and J gave up 2 bases; unmatched junction bases: 8. Written as DNA, the CDR3 is TGTGCCAGCATCAATAGCGGGGGAGTACAAGAGACCCAGTACTTC. Translated: CASINSGGVQETQYF.

The chain uses TRBV27 and TRBJ1-1, with 10 nucleotides matching TRBD1. CDR1 and CDR2 from the germline V gene are MNHEY and SMNVEV (reference sequence). The CDR3 length is 16 residues. Losses at the gene ends were 3 bases for V and 5 bases for J; bases not matched to a gene: 9. CDR3 DNA sequence: TGTGCCAGCAGTTTGAACCCGGGACAGGGGAGGACTGAAGCTTTCTTT. It specifies CASSLNPGQGRTEAFF.

This chain connects TRBV15 to TRBJ2-7; TRBD1 aligns across 7 bases. Germline CDR1 LNHNV, CDR2 YYDKDF (reference sequence). V was pared by 4 bases and J by 1 base, with 4 bases of the junction left unmatched. The CDR3 length is 14 residues. The CDR3 DNA reads TGTGCCACCAGCACCGGACAGGATTCCTACGAGCAGTACTTC. It encodes CATSTGQDSYEQYF.

This clone turned up a few times. The V gene is TRBV5-1, the J gene TRBJ1-2; D possibly corresponds to TRBD1 (6 bases). The CDR3 runs 13 residues. Germline assignment: CDR1 SGHRS and CDR2 YFSETQ. The germline V and J ends were trimmed by 5 bases and 4 bases, with 12 bases remaining between them. This CDR3 is CASRAGTTYGYTF. As DNA, the CDR3 is TGCGCCAGCAGGGCCGGGACAACCTATGGCTACACCTTC.

The rearrangement links TRBV19 to TRBJ1-5, with TRBD1 matching over 7 bases. From germline, CDR1 is LNHDA and CDR2 SQIVND (reference sequence). Germline trimming cut 7 bases from V and 3 bases from J; bases unmatched to any gene: 9. The CDR3 length is 15 residues. CDR3 amino acids: CASKETGAYNQPQHF. The CDR3 bases are TGTGCCAGTAAAGAAACAGGGGCCTACAATCAGCCCCAGCATTTT.

This clone was detected only a few times. The chain carries TRBV11-2 and TRBJ2-1; 9 bases align to TRBD2. Germline values: CDR1 SGHAT, CDR2 FQNNGV. This CDR3 comprises 16 residues. The ends lost 5 bases at V and 0 bases at J; junction bases unmatched: 5. The DNA for the CDR3 is TGTGCCAGCAGCCCCCGTAGCGGGAGCTCCTACAATGAGCAGTTCTTC. Protein sequence: CASSPRSGSSYNEQFF.

The CDR3 is CASSLDLALRVTDTQYF. In nucleotides, the CDR3 is TGCGCCAGCAGCCTGGATCTAGCGCTTAGAGTTACAGATACGCAGTATTTT. The rearrangement joins TRBV4-3 to TRBJ2-3; possibly TRBD2 for D (6 bases). Germline loops: CDR1 LGHNA, CDR2 YSLEER. The CDR3 is 17 residues long. Trimming left V 4 bases short and J 3 bases short, with 20 bases between.

The chain is built from TRBV6-6 and TRBJ2-7; TRBD1 matches 8 bases. V was clipped by 3 bases and J by 6 bases; unmatched bases: 7. The CDR3 extends over 14 amino acids. The germline V gene has CDR1 MNHNY and CDR2 SVGAGI (reference sequence). CDR3 sequence reads: CASSYGDRRGEQYF. DNA for the CDR3: TGTGCCAGCAGTTATGGGGACAGGCGGGGCGAGCAGTACTTC.

This sequence joins TRBV6-1 and TRBJ2-7; 9 nucleotides agree with TRBD1. This CDR3 is built from 12 residues. Trimming took 7 bases from V and 5 from J; bases not matched to a gene: 3. Germline V lookup: CDR1 MNHNS, CDR2 SASEGT. CDR3 coding DNA: TGTGCCAGCACTACAGGGGGCGACGAGCAGTACTTC. Translating it yields CASTTGGDEQYF.

This clone came up a few times. V gene TRBV7-9 combines with J gene TRBJ2-2; D is uncertain. This CDR3 region has 11 residues. CDR1 and CDR2 from the germline V gene are SEHNR and FQNEAQ (reference sequence). Trimming removed 2 bases at V and 8 bases at J, with 3 bases between. CDR3 loop: CASSLLGELFF. DNA of the CDR3: TGTGCCAGCAGCTTATTAGGGGAGCTGTTTTTT.

The chain uses TRBV6-5 and TRBJ1-3; TRBD1 aligns across 8 bases. This CDR3 is built from 16 residues. V was pared by 2 bases and J by 2 bases, with 5 bases of the junction left unmatched. Per the germline V gene, CDR1 is MNHEY and CDR2 is SVGAGI. The CDR3 spells CASSYTRTGTGNTIYF. Here the CDR3 DNA reads TGTGCCAGCAGTTACACGAGGACAGGGACTGGAAACACCATATATTTT.

The rearrangement uses TRBV5-1 and TRBJ1-5; 8 bases agree with TRBD1. Germline values: CDR1 SGHRS, CDR2 YFSETQ. This CDR3 is 15 amino acids long. V was pared by 3 bases and J by 7 bases, with 9 bases of the junction left unmatched. The CDR3 here is CASSSRSRGPQPQHF. The CDR3 DNA reads TGCGCCAGCAGCTCGAGATCCAGGGGGCCGCAGCCCCAGCATTTT.

This chain links TRBV28 with TRBJ2-7; maybe TRBD1 (6 bases). Germline V gene sequence: CDR1 MDHEN, CDR2 SYDVKM. The CDR3 length is 14 residues. V was shortened by 5 bases and J by 9 bases, with 20 bases between the two germline ends. This CDR3 is CASSPGETWGWQYF. CDR3 coding DNA: TGTGCCAGCAGTCCAGGGGAGACGTGGGGGTGGCAGTACTTC.

The chain has TRBV27 and TRBJ2-2; 7 bases line up with TRBD1. The CDR3 covers 12 residues. Germline assignment: CDR1 MNHEY and CDR2 SMNVEV (reference sequence). The trim removed 2 bases at V and 12 bases at J, leaving 3 bases unmatched. CDR3 DNA: TGTGCCAGCAGTTTACAGACAGGGCAGCTGTTTTTT. It specifies CASSLQTGQLFF.